What follows describes a single TCR beta chain. Its antigen is not known. In the authors' methods: With immunoSEQ giving junction-only sequences and no quality scores, filtering differed. Profiled with immunoSEQ multiplex PCR; TCRdb holds only in-frame clones, not every one. That table furnishes V, J and clone size, whereas the DNA furnished D and trimming. The data show 2 million to 2.5 million clones, more than 80% seen once. Division of CD4+ cells produced a CD45RA+ naive subset and a CD45RA-negative memory subset. The data stem from a study of shared clonotypes between healthy human individuals. Study context: Each donor's CD4 naive and CD4 memory cells filled three plates apiece, CD8 naive two, and CD8 memory one. Overall study results and limits: Generally, naive subsets came out with larger estimated richness than memory subsets.

Trimming at V came to 2 bases and at J to 7 bases, leaving 4 bases not matched to a gene. Germline values: CDR1 MGHRA, CDR2 YSYEKL. There are 14 residues in the CDR3. This chain joins TRBV4-1 and TRBJ2-4, with 8 bases that match TRBD1. The specimen sequenced was naive CD4+ T cells from PBMCs. The subset here: CD45RA+ positively selected. The sequence came from a man aged 18 to 35 in good health. Some clones in this sample may be carry-over from other donors' samples. CDR3 DNA: TGCGCCAGCAGCCAACCGGACAGGGATAACATTCAGTACTTC. Protein: CASSQPDRDNIQYF.